A single sample is the source of the 31 T cell receptor beta chains below, sequenced in a study of blood T cell repertoires in COVID-19. Here immunoSEQ multiplex PCR was the method, and the copy in TCRdb shows in-frame clones only, minus some. The table shows 70,000 to 90,000 clones, with roughly 80% occurring only once. The sample was peripheral blood. The source is a woman aged 80 or older with acute or convalescent COVID-19.

A few counts support this clone. The rearrangement uses TRBV11-2 and TRBJ1-3, with D unresolved. In germline, CDR1 is SGHAT, CDR2 FQNNGV. The CDR3 has 14 amino acids. V was cut by 2 bases and J by 0 bases, with 5 bases left in between. The CDR3 bases are TGTGCCAGCAGCTTAATCAGCTCTGGAAACACCATATATTTT. Its translation is CASSLISSGNTIYF. Full variable domain (remainder filled in from reference TRBV11-2 and TRBJ1-3): EAGVAQSPRYKIIEKRQSVAFWCNPISGHATLYWYQQILGQGPKLLIQFQNNGVVDDSQLPKDRFSAERLKGVDSTLKIQPAKLEDSAVYLCASSLISSGNTIYFGEGSWLTVV.

The chain links TRBV18 to TRBJ1-2, with 9 nucleotides matching TRBD1. The germline CDR1 and CDR2 sequences are KGHSH and LQKENI. This CDR3 comprises 15 residues. Trimming at V came to 2 bases and at J to 2 bases, leaving 3 bases not matched to a gene. CDR3: CASSPAGQGNYGYTF. The CDR3 DNA sequence: TGTGCCAGCTCACCAGCCGGACAGGGGAACTATGGCTACACCTTC.

This rearrangement joins TRBV27 to TRBJ1-3, with TRBD1 as a possible D gene (6 bases). Germline-derived CDR1 and CDR2 are MNHEY and SMNVEV (reference sequence). V was trimmed by 4 bases and J by 1 base, leaving 11 bases between them. This CDR3 region has 15 residues. The CDR3 coding sequence is TGTGCCAGCAGTTCGGTGGGGGCGTCTGGAAACACCATATATTTT. It yields the protein CASSSVGASGNTIYF.

The V call is TRBV7-9, the J call TRBJ2-1; possible D gene TRBD1, 5 bases. Trimming took off 6 bases at V and 6 bases at J, with 9 bases between the two ends. From germline, CDR1 is SEHNR and CDR2 FQNEAQ (reference sequence). The CDR3 is 12 residues long. CDR3 region: CASRGPGNEQFF. The CDR3 bases are TGTGCCAGCAGGGGGCCGGGCAATGAGCAGTTCTTC.

The J gene is TRBJ2-1, the V gene TRBV27, with a weak D call TRBD1 (5 bases). Germline CDR1 and CDR2: MNHEY and SMNVEV (reference sequence). This CDR3 has 19 amino acids. V was cut by 7 bases and J by 0 bases, with 25 bases left in between. CDR3 residues: CASTLRGQLTTSSYNEQFF. The DNA of the CDR3 is TGTGCCAGCACCTTAAGGGGCCAACTGACAACAAGCTCCTACAATGAGCAGTTCTTC.

This clone was observed once. The chain uses TRBV5-8 and TRBJ2-3; 12 positions agree with TRBD2. The length of the CDR3 is 16 residues. The germline gives CDR1 SGHTS, CDR2 YDEGEE. Germline trimming cut 4 bases from V and 4 bases from J; bases unmatched to any gene: 7. The CDR3 is CASSRGLAGRADTQYF. The CDR3 DNA reads as TGTGCCAGCAGCCGAGGACTAGCGGGGAGGGCAGATACGCAGTATTTT.

V usage is TRBV5-4 and J usage is TRBJ1-2; D may be TRBD1 (6 bases). The V gene's germline CDR1 is SGHNT and CDR2 YYREEE (reference sequence). CDR3 length equals 15 residues. The V and J ends lost 0 bases and 1 base respectively, with 10 bases between them. DNA of the CDR3: TGTGCCAGCAGCTTGGTCGAAGGGGGTAACTATGGCTACACCTTC. Translating it yields CASSLVEGGNYGYTF.

The chain combines TRBV19 with TRBJ2-4; unclear D gene. The germline V gene encodes CDR1 LNHDA and CDR2 SQIVND (reference sequence). The CDR3 totals 13 residues. Trimming took 6 bases from V and 1 from J, leaving 7 bases between them. The CDR3 loop is CASSPYAKNIQYF. CDR3 coding DNA: TGTGCCAGTAGCCCCTACGCCAAAAACATTCAGTACTTC.

The chain carries TRBV6-5 and TRBJ1-2, with 9 bases identical to TRBD1. This CDR3 region has 15 residues. CDR1 is MNHEY and CDR2 is SVGAGI in the germline V gene. Trimming took 3 bases from V and 4 from J; bases not matched to a gene: 6. As DNA, the CDR3 is TGTGCCAGCAGTTATTCCACAGGGGGCATCTATGGCTACACCTTC. It codes for CASSYSTGGIYGYTF.

The V gene is TRBV3-1 (or the pseudogene TRBV3-2), the J gene TRBJ1-2; D not certain. V lost 0 bases and J 2 bases, leaving 10 bases between the germline ends. The CDR3 covers 15 residues. Germline assignment: CDR1 LGHDT and CDR2 YNNKEL (reference sequence). The CDR3 nucleotides are TGTGCCAGCAGCCAAGATCTAAACAGCAACTATGGCTACACCTTC. Translation gives CASSQDLNSNYGYTF.

The chain recombines TRBV2 with TRBJ1-4, with 10 bases lining up with TRBD1. CDR3 length: 14 residues. From germline, CDR1 is SNHLY and CDR2 FYNNEI. J was trimmed by 7 bases and V by 4 bases; bases with no gene match: 3. CDR3 nucleotides: TGTGCCAGCAGTGTCCGGGACAGGGGTGAAAAACTGTTTTTT. Amino acid sequence: CASSVRDRGEKLFF.

V is TRBV18 and J is TRBJ1-5; 9 bases align to TRBD1. Germline CDR1 reads KGHSH; CDR2 reads LQKENI. The CDR3 length is 17 residues. V lost 3 bases to trimming and J lost 0 bases; unmatched junction nucleotides: 6. DNA for the CDR3: TGTGCCAGCTCACCGGACAGGGGTGGTACTAGCAATCAGCCCCAGCATTTT. It is translated as CASSPDRGGTSNQPQHF.

There are a few counts of this clone. This chain joins TRBV19 and TRBJ1-3; D is unclear. In germline, CDR1 is LNHDA, CDR2 SQIVND (reference sequence). The CDR3 runs 14 residues. V gave up 6 bases and J gave up 0 bases, with 9 bases separating them. Written as DNA, the CDR3 is TGTGCCAGTAGGGGCAGGTACTCTGGAAACACCATATATTTT. This translates into CASRGRYSGNTIYF.

This clone was picked up one time. The genes are TRBV19 and TRBJ2-3; D unresolved. V lost 3 bases, J lost 0 bases, and 10 bases lay in between. The CDR3 is 15 amino acids. Germline V gene data show CDR1 as LNHDA and CDR2 as SQIVND (reference sequence). The chain's CDR3 is CASSMVAESTDTQYF. Here the CDR3 DNA reads TGTGCCAGTAGTATGGTGGCGGAGAGCACAGATACGCAGTATTTT.

The CDR3 loop is CASSLRDYEQYF. The DNA for the CDR3 is TGTGCCAGCAGCCTCCGGGACTACGAGCAGTACTTC. This chain uses TRBV7-8 with TRBJ2-7, with D perhaps TRBD2 (5 bases). V lost 5 bases to trimming and J lost 3 bases, with 8 bases between them. Germline values: CDR1 SGHVS, CDR2 FQNEAQ. The CDR3 is 12 amino acids.

The rearrangement uses TRBV3-1 (or the pseudogene TRBV3-2) and TRBJ1-2; TRBD1 might be the D (6 bases). CDR3 size: 18 residues. Trimming cost V 5 bases and J 0 bases, with 22 bases left between them. The germline V gene encodes CDR1 LGHDT and CDR2 YNNKEL (reference sequence). CDR3 DNA sequence: TGTGCCAGCAGCTCTCTCCGTATCAGGGGTACCTCTAACTATGGCTACACCTTC. Residues: CASSSLRIRGTSNYGYTF.

The J gene is TRBJ2-2, the V gene TRBV11-2, with D unclear. The CDR3 is 15 amino acids. CDR1 is SGHAT, CDR2 FQNNGV, per germline. Trimming shortened V by 5 bases and J by 6 bases, and 16 bases separated the two germline ends. The CDR3 loop reads CASSLAVTLPGELFF. The CDR3 region has the DNA TGTGCCAGCAGCCTCGCCGTAACTCTTCCCGGGGAGCTGTTTTTT.

This chain uses TRBV10-2 with TRBJ1-2, with 7 positions matching TRBD1. CDR1 and CDR2 (germline): WSHSY, SAAADI. This CDR3 contains 15 residues. V trimming: 3 bases; J trimming: 8 bases; junction bases outside the gene matches: 12. The CDR3 coding sequence is TGCGCCAGCAGTGATGTTAGGGGACAGAAGAGGGGCTACACCTTC. It specifies CASSDVRGQKRGYTF.

J is TRBJ1-5 and V is TRBV24-1, with 9 positions matching TRBD1. The V segment lost 5 bases and the J segment 6 bases; nucleotides outside the gene matches: 7. The CDR3 has 15 amino acids. CDR1 is KGHDR, CDR2 SFDVKD, per germline. CDR3 bases: TGTGCCACCAGTGCTGCGGGACAGGGTGGTCAGCCCCAGCATTTT. It yields the protein CATSAAGQGGQPQHF.

The V gene is TRBV5-4, the J gene TRBJ1-2; 8 bases agree with TRBD1. This CDR3 has 15 amino acids. V lost 3 bases and J lost 5; bases outside the gene matches: 9. The germline V gene encodes CDR1 SGHNT and CDR2 YYREEE (reference sequence). The CDR3 DNA reads TGTGCCAGCAGCTCCTCCGGGACAGGCGTTTATGGCTACACCTTC. The encoded protein is CASSSSGTGVYGYTF.

Only one count was recorded for this clone. The chain carries TRBV5-4 and TRBJ2-5; 9 nucleotides align to TRBD2. Germline values: CDR1 SGHNT, CDR2 YYREEE (reference sequence). The J segment lost 5 bases and the V segment lost 0 bases, leaving 2 bases of the junction unmatched. The CDR3 has 14 residues. The CDR3 DNA sequence: TGTGCCAGCAGCTTGGGACTAGCGGACGAGACCCAGTACTTC. Translating it yields CASSLGLADETQYF.

The rearrangement joins TRBV18 to TRBJ1-4, with a weak D call TRBD1 (5 bases). Germline V gives CDR1 KGHSH, CDR2 LQKENI. The CDR3 has 12 residues. V was trimmed by 8 bases and J by 10 bases, leaving 14 bases between them. CDR3 in DNA: TGTGCCAGCCTCATCCTCGGGGGAAAACTGTTTTTT. It specifies CASLILGGKLFF.

This sequence joins TRBV5-1 and TRBJ1-1, with TRBD1 as a possible D gene (6 bases). The CDR3 covers 14 residues. Germline V lookup: CDR1 SGHRS, CDR2 YFSETQ. The V and J ends lost 3 bases and 7 bases respectively, with 16 bases between them. The CDR3 loop is CASSSMTGTFEAFF. The CDR3 nucleotides are TGCGCCAGCAGCTCGATGACCGGGACATTTGAAGCTTTCTTT. The full variable domain, rest sourced from reference TRBV5-1 and TRBJ1-1, is KAGVTQTPRYLIKTRGQQVTLSCSPISGHRSVSWYQQTPGQGLQFLFEYFSETQRNKGNFPGRFSGRQFSNSRSEMNVSTLELGDSALYLCASSSMTGTFEAFFGQGTRLTVV.

The rearrangement joins TRBV28 to TRBJ1-3; 7 nucleotides align to TRBD1. CDR1 MDHEN and CDR2 SYDVKM come from the germline V gene. The length of the CDR3 is 16 residues. Losses at the gene ends were 8 bases for V and 0 bases for J; bases not matched to a gene: 10. The CDR3 loop is CASFDRTGSSGNTIYF. In nucleotides, the CDR3 is TGTGCCAGCTTCGACCGGACAGGATCCTCTGGAAACACCATATATTTT.

A single count supports this clone. The V call is TRBV25-1, the J call TRBJ2-5; 10 bases align to TRBD2. The ends lost 1 base at V and 2 bases at J; junction bases unmatched: 10. This CDR3 has 18 amino acids. Germline V gene data show CDR1 as MGHDK and CDR2 as SYGVNS. CDR3 amino acids: CASSEWTSGWERQETQYF. The CDR3 DNA reads TGTGCCAGCAGTGAATGGACTAGCGGTTGGGAGCGGCAAGAGACCCAGTACTTC.

This chain connects TRBV9 to TRBJ2-1; tentative D call: TRBD2 (5 bases). CDR3 size: 15 residues. V lost 0 bases and J lost 7, with 14 bases in between. Germline V gene data show CDR1 as SGDLS and CDR2 as YYNGEE. Written as DNA, the CDR3 is TGTGCCAGCAGCGTAGCTTTGGGCGGAGGAAATGAGCAGTTCTTC. Protein sequence: CASSVALGGGNEQFF.

This clone appeared a single time. This chain uses TRBV5-1 with TRBJ2-7; D perhaps matches TRBD1 (5 bases). From germline, CDR1 is SGHRS and CDR2 YFSETQ. Between the trimmed V and J ends, which lost 5 bases and 3 bases, there was a span of 9 bases. The CDR3 is made up of 12 amino acids. CDR3 sequence reads: CASRGALYEQYF. The CDR3 bases are TGCGCCAGCAGAGGGGCCCTCTACGAGCAGTACTTC.

Of note for this clone: One junction end disagrees with the germline gene, perhaps due to a read error. The J gene is TRBJ1-1, the V gene TRBV30; D uncertain. CDR1 is GTSNPN and CDR2 is SVGIG in the germline V gene (reference sequence). This CDR3 has 11 amino acids. Written as DNA, the CDR3 is TGTGCCTTCGGTACGAACTCTGAAGCTTTCTTT. Translated: CAFGTNSEAFF.

The V call is TRBV3-1 (or the pseudogene TRBV3-2), the J call TRBJ2-2; 8 bases align to TRBD1. Looked up from germline, CDR1 is LGHDT and CDR2 is YNNKEL (reference sequence). The trim removed 0 bases at V and 3 bases at J, leaving 9 bases unmatched. The CDR3 runs to 18 residues. The CDR3 DNA reads TGTGCCAGCAGCCAAGACGAGGGACAGGTGACCGACACCGGGGAGCTGTTTTTT. Encoded protein: CASSQDEGQVTDTGELFF.

The V gene is TRBV11-2, the J gene TRBJ2-7; TRBD2 matches at 8 bases. Germline lookup yields CDR1 SGHAT and CDR2 FQNNGV. The CDR3 runs to 15 residues. V lost 2 bases and J lost 4; bases outside the gene matches: 7. In DNA form, the CDR3 reads TGTGCCAGCAGCTTACTGACCGGGAGGGGATACGAGCAGTACTTC. Translated: CASSLLTGRGYEQYF.

This chain connects TRBV6-5 to TRBJ1-5; D not certain. The CDR3 sequence is 16 residues long. The V and J ends lost 4 bases and 0 bases respectively, with 13 bases between them. The germline V gene has CDR1 MNHEY and CDR2 SVGAGI. The CDR3 nucleotides are TGTGCCAGCAGTTCACGGGTCGGCCCTAGCAATCAGCCCCAGCATTTT. Encoded protein: CASSSRVGPSNQPQHF.